One sample yielded the 15 T cell receptor beta chains listed below, sequenced in a study of control samples from healthy donors and cancer patients (dated by TCRdb to the early 2020s). Library generation was performed with the immunoSEQ multiplex PCR assay. The table was pulled from immuneACCESS by TCRdb, which kept in-frame rearrangements only. Such tables lose some clones; where checked, under half of the loss comes from unresolved V genes, and the rest has no known cause. A total of some 150,000 clones appear in this sample, more than 85% of them only once. The ten largest make up 2% to 2.5% of the sample. The sample taken for sequencing was blood. Source of these receptors: a man aged 45-65 years in good health.

V usage is TRBV1 and J usage is TRBJ2-7; the table's D call TRBD1 went unverified against the DNA. TRBV1 is described as a pseudogene. The CDR3 length is 16 residues. CDR3 sequence: CTSSQDQAIFSYEQYF. CDR3 nucleotides: TGCACCAGCAGCCAAGATCAGGCTATTTTCTCCTACGAGCAGTACTTC.

CDR3 sequence (DNA): TGTGCCAGCAGTTTAACCGGCTCTGGGGCCAACGTCCTGACTTTC. This gives the protein CASSLTGSGANVLTF. This chain uses TRBV27 with TRBJ2-6, with D unresolved. Germline-derived CDR1 and CDR2 are MNHEY and SMNVEV (reference sequence). The CDR3 is 15 amino acids. V was trimmed by 2 bases and J by 0 bases, leaving 5 bases between them.

V usage is TRBV4-1 and J usage is TRBJ2-3, with TRBD2 matching 7 bases. V lost 0 bases, J lost 5 bases, and 14 bases stayed unmatched. The CDR3 sequence is 18 residues long. Per germline, CDR1 MGHRA and CDR2 YSYEKL. The CDR3 loop reads CASSQEPSGGWRGDTQYF. CDR3 DNA: TGCGCCAGCAGCCAAGAGCCTAGCGGAGGCTGGCGGGGAGATACGCAGTATTTT.

V and J are TRBV6-5 and TRBJ2-2, with a possible D match to TRBD1 (6 bases). The CDR3 contains 13 residues. V was trimmed by 8 bases and J by 1 base, leaving 8 bases between them. The V gene's germline CDR1 is MNHEY and CDR2 SVGAGI. CDR3 residues: CASGGQNTGELFF. The CDR3 DNA follows: TGTGCCAGCGGGGGCCAGAACACCGGGGAGCTGTTTTTT.

The gene calls are TRBV3-1 (or the pseudogene TRBV3-2) and TRBJ1-1; D remains unclear. The ends were cut back, 1 base at V and 7 bases at J, with 7 bases in the middle. This CDR3 comprises 12 residues. Germline lookup yields CDR1 LGHDT and CDR2 YNNKEL (reference sequence). This CDR3 is CASSQVSNEAFF. The CDR3 DNA is TGTGCCAGCAGCCAAGTGTCCAATGAAGCTTTCTTT.

The chain recombines TRBV28 with TRBJ1-2; 8 nucleotides agree with TRBD1. CDR1 MDHEN and CDR2 SYDVKM come from the germline V gene. The V and J ends lost 7 bases and 7 bases, in that order; junction bases with no gene match: 11. The CDR3 contains 14 residues. CDR3 DNA: TGTGCCAGCAACCTTGCAAGACAGGGGTCTGGCTACACCTTC. This codes for CASNLARQGSGYTF.

J is TRBJ1-4 and V is TRBV5-1; 7 bases match TRBD1. This CDR3 is built from 16 residues. Germline-derived CDR1 and CDR2 are SGHRS and YFSETQ. V lost 4 bases, J lost 0 bases, and 6 bases stayed unmatched. The chain's CDR3 is CASSKGQTATNEKLFF. The CDR3 DNA sequence: TGCGCCAGCAGCAAGGGACAGACTGCAACTAATGAAAAACTGTTTTTT.

This chain joins TRBV24-1 and TRBJ2-1; the D is unclear. This CDR3 has 13 residues. The V gene lost 1 base and the J gene lost 8 bases, with 8 bases spanning the gap. Per germline, CDR1 KGHDR and CDR2 SFDVKD. CDR3 sequence (DNA): TGTGCCACCAGTGATTTTTCGGTTCATGAGCAGTTCTTC. Amino acids: CATSDFSVHEQFF.

This clone was counted only a few times. The chain joins TRBV30 to TRBJ2-3; 8 nucleotides match TRBD2. The CDR3 contains 14 residues. Per the germline V gene, CDR1 is GTSNPN and CDR2 is SVGIG (reference sequence). Trimming at V came to 4 bases and at J to 2 bases, leaving 5 bases not matched to a gene. The chain's CDR3 is CAWKLAEYTDTQYF. The CDR3 DNA reads as TGTGCCTGGAAACTAGCGGAGTACACAGATACGCAGTATTTT.

The chain employs TRBV9 and TRBJ2-7; 10 nucleotides agree with TRBD1. This CDR3 region has 15 residues. The V segment lost 3 bases and the J segment 4 bases; nucleotides outside the gene matches: 7. The germline V gene has CDR1 SGDLS and CDR2 YYNGEE. The DNA of the CDR3 is TGTGCCAGCAGCGCTGGGGACAGGGGAGGTTACGAGCAGTACTTC. It codes for CASSAGDRGGYEQYF. The whole variable domain, remainder taken from reference TRBV9 and TRBJ2-7, is DSGVTQTPKHLITATGQRVTLRCSPRSGDLSVYWYQQSLDQGLQFLIQYYNGEERAKGNILERFSAQQFPDLHSELNLSSLELGDSALYFCASSAGDRGGYEQYFGPGTRLTVT.

The chain uses TRBV7-9 and TRBJ2-7; D gene unclear. Trimming took off 5 bases at V and 2 bases at J, with 13 bases between the two ends. CDR1 and CDR2 (germline): SEHNR, FQNEAQ (reference sequence). The CDR3 is made up of 14 amino acids. Here the CDR3 reads CASSAPVGTYEQYF. CDR3 DNA sequence: TGTGCCAGCAGCGCCCCAGTGGGAACCTACGAGCAGTACTTC.

The rearrangement joins TRBV30 to TRBJ2-1, with 14 bases aligning to TRBD2. V shed 4 bases, J shed 9 bases, and the junction held 8 bases outside the gene matches. Looked up from germline, CDR1 is GTSNPN and CDR2 is SVGIG (reference sequence). The CDR3 runs 15 residues. CDR3 region: CAWTGLAGVRGEQFF. The CDR3 nucleotides are TGTGCCTGGACGGGACTAGCGGGAGTTAGGGGTGAGCAGTTCTTC. The complete variable domain, with remaining parts taken from reference TRBV30 and TRBJ2-1, reads SQTIHQWPATLVQPVGSPLSLECTVEGTSNPNLYWYRQAAGRGLQLLFYSVGIGQISSEVPQNLSASRPQDRQFILSSKKLLLSDSGFYLCAWTGLAGVRGEQFFGPGTRLTVL.

This sequence joins TRBV19 and TRBJ2-7; TRBD1 aligns across 11 bases. The length of the CDR3 is 14 residues. The germline V gene encodes CDR1 LNHDA and CDR2 SQIVND (reference sequence). After removal of 6 bases from V and 4 bases from J, the junction contained 5 bases not matched to a gene. CDR3 loop: CASRRDRGSYEQYF. CDR3 in DNA: TGTGCCAGTAGGAGGGACAGGGGGTCGTACGAGCAGTACTTC. The variable domain in full, completed from reference TRBV19 and TRBJ2-7, reads DGGITQSPKYLFRKEGQNVTLSCEQNLNHDAMYWYRQDPGQGLRLIYYSQIVNDFQKGDIAEGYSVSREKKESFPLTVTSAQKNPTAFYLCASRRDRGSYEQYFGPGTRLTVT.

The V call is TRBV5-1, the J call TRBJ2-7; 8 nucleotides agree with TRBD2. Germline CDR1 SGHRS, CDR2 YFSETQ. The CDR3 spans 13 residues. V shed 5 bases, J shed 5 bases, and the junction held 6 bases outside the gene matches. The CDR3 region is CASSFVAGNEQYF. CDR3 bases: TGCGCCAGCAGTTTCGTAGCGGGAAACGAGCAGTACTTC.

The chain is built from TRBV18 and TRBJ2-7; TRBD2 might be the D (6 bases). The V gene lost 1 base and the J gene lost 3 bases, with 7 bases spanning the gap. Germline CDR1 is KGHSH and CDR2 is LQKENI. This CDR3 spans 13 amino acids. The CDR3 DNA follows: TGTGCCAGCTCACCACTGCGGGGCTACGAGCAGTACTTC. As protein: CASSPLRGYEQYF.